Each of the 11 T cell receptor beta chains below was sequenced from the same sample in a study of CD8 T cells in Susac syndrome (dated by TCRdb to 2018 to 2020). Library construction relied on the immunoSEQ multiplex PCR assay. RNA was extracted using the RNeasy kit, and roughly 0.45 to 1 ug of the RNA was reverse transcribed with random hexamers. The public reads were quality trimmed at Q25 with fastp and then assembled into clones with MiXCR by TCRdb, keeping productive beta chains. Rows matching on CDR3 protein sequence are summarized as one entry with the most common DNA and genes. The sample table lists some 100,000 distinct CDR3 sequences, about 90% of them with a count of one. The ten largest clonotypes hold approximately 0.12% of the sample. What was sequenced was CD8+ T cells from PBMCs. The receptors derive from a human donor in good health.

The chain has TRBV5-1 and TRBJ2-5; D unclear. The CDR3 covers 14 residues. Trimming removed 0 bases at V and 1 base at J, with 7 bases between. CDR1 is SGHRS and CDR2 is YFSETQ in the germline V gene. CDR3 protein: CASSLVPGQETQYF. The CDR3 DNA follows: TGCGCCAGCAGCTTGGTGCCGGGCCAAGAGACCCAGTACTTC.

V and J are TRBV28 and TRBJ2-7; 12 bases fit TRBD1. Germline V CDR1 and CDR2: MDHEN, SYDVKM. CDR3 length: 16 residues. The V segment lost 5 bases and the J segment 7 bases; nucleotides outside the gene matches: 12. CDR3 nucleotides: TGTGCCAGCAGTGCTCATCCGGGACAGGGGGCTTGGGAGCAGTACTTC. It codes for CASSAHPGQGAWEQYF.

This sequence joins TRBV7-6 and TRBJ2-5; tentative D call: TRBD2 (6 bases). Per the germline V gene, CDR1 is SGHVS and CDR2 is FNYEAQ. This CDR3 has 14 amino acids. With 3 bases removed from V and 1 base from J, the gap between germline ends came to 9 bases. DNA of the CDR3: TGTGCCAGCAGCTTTACCGGGGGCCAAGAGACCCAGTACTTC. Translation: CASSFTGGQETQYF. The complete variable domain, with remaining parts taken from reference TRBV7-6 and TRBJ2-5, reads GAGVSQSPRYKVTKRGQDVALRCDPISGHVSLYWYRQALGQGPEFLTYFNYEAQQDKSGLPNDRFSAERPEGSISTLTIQRTEQRDSAMYRCASSFTGGQETQYFGPGTRLLVL.

V is TRBV12-3 or TRBV12-4 and J is TRBJ2-2; D uncertain. This CDR3 region has 13 residues. The V end was cut by 6 bases, the J end by 3 bases, with 8 bases between. Written as DNA, the CDR3 is TGTGCCAGCAGCGACCTCTACACCGGGGAGCTGTTTTTT. It specifies CASSDLYTGELFF.

The chain combines TRBV19 with TRBJ1-1; 7 bases match TRBD1. The CDR3 is 18 residues long. Germline V gene lookup returns CDR1 LNHDA and CDR2 SQIVND (reference sequence). J was trimmed by 1 base and V by 6 bases; bases with no gene match: 17. The chain's CDR3 is CASRPRDSLFTSNTEAFF. For the CDR3, the DNA is TGTGCCAGTAGACCACGGGACAGCTTATTTACGTCGAACACTGAAGCTTTCTTT.

V and J are TRBV12-3 or TRBV12-4 and TRBJ2-3; a possible D gene is TRBD2 (6 bases). This CDR3 is built from 14 residues. V lost 6 bases to trimming and J lost 8 bases, with 18 bases between them. CDR3 protein: CASSFGGSVGTQYF. The CDR3 DNA sequence: TGTGCCAGCAGCTTCGGGGGATCAGTCGGTACGCAGTATTTT.

In this sample, this clonotype turned up once. In DNA, the CDR3 is TGTGCCAGCAGTTACTCCGGTCCTAATTACAATGAGCAGTTCTTC. It is translated as CASSYSGPNYNEQFF. This chain links TRBV6-6 with TRBJ2-1, with D unclear. CDR1 MNHNY and CDR2 SVGAGI come from the germline V gene (reference sequence). The CDR3 is 15 amino acids. V was cut by 0 bases and J by 4 bases, with 10 bases left in between.

The gene calls are TRBV7-2 and TRBJ2-5, with 7 nucleotides matching TRBD2. The germline V gene encodes CDR1 SGHTA and CDR2 FQGNSA. V was clipped by 4 bases and J by 5 bases; unmatched bases: 10. The CDR3 spans 15 residues. The CDR3 DNA is TGTGCCAGCAGCTCGAGGGAGGGGACCCGCGAGACCCAGTACTTC. Its protein is CASSSREGTRETQYF.

This chain links TRBV29-1 with TRBJ2-3, with D possibly matching TRBD2 (5 bases). This CDR3 has 15 residues. Per the germline V gene, CDR1 is SQVTM and CDR2 is ANQGSEA. The V end was cut by 7 bases, the J end by 4 bases, with 21 bases between. CDR3 amino acids: CSALSIRGDADTQYF. The CDR3, as DNA: TGCAGCGCACTATCTATTCGGGGAGACGCAGATACGCAGTATTTT.

The chain combines TRBV5-1 with TRBJ1-1, with 8 positions matching TRBD1. With 0 bases clipped from V and 7 bases from J, the junction kept 11 bases outside the gene matches. The CDR3 extends over 16 amino acids. Germline CDR1 SGHRS, CDR2 YFSETQ. CDR3 bases: TGCGCCAGCAGCTTGGCCAGGTCAGGGGGCGCGGATGAAGCTTTCTTT. Translated, it gives CASSLARSGGADEAFF.

This clonotype was detected once. The genes are TRBV30 and TRBJ2-3; D is undetermined. CDR3 length: 16 amino acids. CDR1 GTSNPN and CDR2 SVGIG come from the germline V gene (reference sequence). The ends were cut back, 2 bases at V and 3 bases at J, with 18 bases in the middle. The CDR3: CAWSLPTAPRTDTQYF. The DNA for the CDR3 is TGTGCCTGGAGTCTCCCGACCGCCCCTCGGACAGATACGCAGTATTTT.